This record concerns one T cell receptor beta chain sequence. This specimen comes from a study of shared clonotypes between healthy human individuals. The CDR3 consists of 13 residues. Trimming pared 7 bases from V and 7 bases from J, leaving 11 bases between. Per germline, CDR1 SGHAT and CDR2 FQNNGV. At a deep level, the assay was run. Here immunoSEQ multiplex PCR was the method, and the copy in TCRdb shows in-frame clones only, minus some. Of roughly 2 million clones detected, under 97% appear once; the ten largest clones hold 0.1% to 0.15%. The rearrangement joins TRBV11-2 to TRBJ1-6; a possible D gene is TRBD1 (6 bases). Sequencing was carried out using naive CD4+ T cells sorted from blood. Described subset: CD45RA+ positively selected. The TCR sequence derives from a man younger than 30 in good health. The CDR3 DNA reads as TGTGCCAGCACCCCAGGGGTCAATTCACCCCTCCACTTT. Translated: CASTPGVNSPLHF.